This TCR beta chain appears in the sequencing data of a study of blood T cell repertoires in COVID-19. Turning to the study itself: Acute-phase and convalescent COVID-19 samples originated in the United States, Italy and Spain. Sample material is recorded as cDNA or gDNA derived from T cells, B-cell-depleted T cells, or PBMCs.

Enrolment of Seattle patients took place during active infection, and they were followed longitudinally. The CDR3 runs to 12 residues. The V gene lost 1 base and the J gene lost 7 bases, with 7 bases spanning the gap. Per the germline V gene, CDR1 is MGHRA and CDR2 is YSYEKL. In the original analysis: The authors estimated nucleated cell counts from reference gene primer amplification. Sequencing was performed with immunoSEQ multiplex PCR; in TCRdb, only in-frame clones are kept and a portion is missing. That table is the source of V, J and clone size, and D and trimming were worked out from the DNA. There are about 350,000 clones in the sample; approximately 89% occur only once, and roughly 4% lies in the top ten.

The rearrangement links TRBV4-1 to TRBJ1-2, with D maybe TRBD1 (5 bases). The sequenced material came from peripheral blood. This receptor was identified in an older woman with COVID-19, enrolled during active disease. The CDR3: CASSQVGGGYTF. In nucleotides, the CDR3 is TGCGCCAGCAGCCAAGTCGGGGGTGGCTACACCTTC.